A single sample is the source of the 3 T cell receptor beta chains below, sequenced in a study of blood T cell repertoires in COVID-19. Here immunoSEQ multiplex PCR was the method, and the copy in TCRdb shows in-frame clones only, minus some. The table includes about 150,000 clones, about nine tenths detected once. The sample consisted of PBMCs or T cells enriched from blood (not recorded which). The receptors come from a woman in her thirties or forties who had been exposed to COVID-19.

V gene TRBV7-9 combines with J gene TRBJ2-7; TRBD1 matches at 8 bases. The CDR3 is made up of 13 amino acids. Germline V CDR1 and CDR2: SEHNR, FQNEAQ (reference sequence). Germline trimming cut 5 bases from V and 6 bases from J; bases unmatched to any gene: 6. The CDR3: CASSRTGKGEQYF. The CDR3 DNA is TGTGCCAGCAGCCGGACAGGGAAGGGCGAGCAGTACTTC.

This chain links TRBV12-3 or TRBV12-4 with TRBJ1-1; D remains ambiguous. The CDR3 has 13 residues. Trimming stripped 8 bases from V and 5 bases from J, with 15 bases between. The CDR3 sequence is CASAASSSTEAFF. The CDR3 DNA reads TGTGCCAGCGCAGCTAGCTCGAGTACTGAAGCTTTCTTT.

V and J are TRBV5-1 and TRBJ2-1, with 9 bases fitting TRBD1. CDR1 SGHRS and CDR2 YFSETQ come from the germline V gene. Trimming at V came to 4 bases and at J to 6 bases, leaving 11 bases not matched to a gene. The CDR3 sequence is 16 residues long. CDR3 loop: CASSGQGSPVRNEQFF. CDR3 nucleotide sequence: TGCGCCAGCAGCGGACAGGGGTCCCCCGTCCGCAATGAGCAGTTCTTC.